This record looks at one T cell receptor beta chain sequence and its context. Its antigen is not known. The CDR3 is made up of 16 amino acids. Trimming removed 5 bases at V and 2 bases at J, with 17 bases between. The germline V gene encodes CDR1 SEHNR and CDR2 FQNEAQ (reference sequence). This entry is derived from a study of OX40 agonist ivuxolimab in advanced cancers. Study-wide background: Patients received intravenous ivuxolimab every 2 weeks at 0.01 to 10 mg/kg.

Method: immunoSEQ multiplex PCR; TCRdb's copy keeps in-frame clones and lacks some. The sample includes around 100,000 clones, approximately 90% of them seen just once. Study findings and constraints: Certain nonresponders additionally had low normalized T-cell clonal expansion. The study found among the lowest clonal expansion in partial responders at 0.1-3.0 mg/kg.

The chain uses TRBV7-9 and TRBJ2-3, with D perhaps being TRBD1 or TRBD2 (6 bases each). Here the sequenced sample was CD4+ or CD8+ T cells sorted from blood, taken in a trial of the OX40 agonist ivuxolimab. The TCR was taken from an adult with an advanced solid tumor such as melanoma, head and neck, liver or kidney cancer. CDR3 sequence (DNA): TGTGCCAGCAGCCCTAGGGGGGAGACAGTCACAGATACGCAGTATTTT. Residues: CASSPRGETVTDTQYF.